Below, 13 T cell receptor beta chains from the same sample are listed, as sequenced in a study of identical twins. TCRdb itself ran the 5' RACE reads through MiXCR, one entry per CDR3 protein. The data contain roughly 1.6 million distinct CDR3 sequences, more than 30% of them singletons. Sequenced: cord blood. These receptors were collected from a newborn girl in good health.

The CDR3 nucleotides read TGTGCCAGCAGTTTCCACTCACAGGGGATGAGGACAGATACGCAGTATTTT. Translating it yields CASSFHSQGMRTDTQYF. This sequence joins TRBV27 and TRBJ2-3, with TRBD1 matching 7 bases. The V segment lost 3 bases and the J segment 3 bases; nucleotides outside the gene matches: 12. Germline V gene sequence: CDR1 MNHEY, CDR2 SMNVEV (reference sequence). The CDR3 is 17 residues long.

This chain joins TRBV2 and TRBJ2-5; D is perhaps TRBD2 (5 bases). The germline V gene has CDR1 SNHLY and CDR2 FYNNEI. There are 11 residues in the CDR3. Trimming pared 9 bases from V and 11 bases from J, leaving 16 bases between. In nucleotides, the CDR3 is TGTGCCAGGAGATCCCTTTGGGAGCAGTACTTC. It is translated as CARRSLWEQYF.

Only a few counts were recorded for this clonotype. This chain links TRBV19 with TRBJ2-1; possibly TRBD1 or TRBD2 for D (6 bases each). Trimming left V 4 bases short and J 5 bases short, with 18 bases between. The length of the CDR3 is 16 residues. The germline V gene has CDR1 LNHDA and CDR2 SQIVND (reference sequence). The CDR3, as DNA: TGTGCCAGTAGTAAGGGTCTGGCTAGGGGGGACAATGAGCAGTTCTTC. As protein: CASSKGLARGDNEQFF.

This clonotype came up a few times. The chain carries TRBV5-1 and TRBJ1-2; 7 bases line up with TRBD1. Germline CDR1 and CDR2: SGHRS and YFSETQ. The CDR3 runs to 15 residues. With 0 bases clipped from V and 1 base from J, the junction kept 3 bases outside the gene matches. As DNA, the CDR3 is TGCGCCAGCAGCTTGGGGGACAGCGTTAACTATGGCTACACCTTC. It yields the protein CASSLGDSVNYGYTF.

This clonotype was observed a single time. This chain links TRBV20-1 with TRBJ1-3, with TRBD1 as a possible D gene (5 bases). Germline CDR1 reads DFQATT; CDR2 reads SNEGSKA (reference sequence). The CDR3 sequence is 14 residues long. V lost 2 bases to trimming and J lost 8 bases, with 16 bases between them. CDR3 amino acids: CSARSYAGLDTIYF. Written as DNA, the CDR3 is TGCAGTGCTAGATCGTATGCAGGGTTAGACACCATATATTTT.

This clonotype was detected only a few times. The V and J genes are TRBV7-9 and TRBJ1-2; possible D gene TRBD1, 6 bases. Germline CDR1 reads SEHNR; CDR2 reads FQNEAQ (reference sequence). The CDR3 sequence is 15 residues long. Trimming pared 3 bases from V and 2 bases from J, leaving 13 bases between. The CDR3 DNA follows: TGTGCCAGCAGCTTCACAGGGCCGGGCAACTATGGCTACACCTTC. Its translation is CASSFTGPGNYGYTF.

The chain is built from TRBV20-1 and TRBJ2-1, with 9 bases aligning to TRBD2. V lost 1 base to trimming and J lost 2 bases; unmatched junction nucleotides: 3. The length of the CDR3 is 15 residues. In germline, CDR1 is DFQATT, CDR2 SNEGSKA (reference sequence). This chain's CDR3 is CSARVGGGAYNEQFF. CDR3 nucleotide sequence: TGCAGTGCTAGAGTAGGCGGGGGGGCCTACAATGAGCAGTTCTTC.

The V gene is TRBV18, the J gene TRBJ1-1; D gene unclear. Germline CDR1 and CDR2: KGHSH and LQKENI. Trimming removed 5 bases from V and 0 bases from J, with 13 bases in between. The CDR3 loop spans 15 amino acids. The CDR3 DNA follows: TGTGCCAGCTCAAGGTCAGTCGAGTTGAACACTGAAGCTTTCTTT. Translating gives CASSRSVELNTEAFF.

The chain carries TRBV20-1 and TRBJ2-1, with 9 bases identical to TRBD2. CDR3 size: 12 residues. V shed 5 bases, J shed 5 bases, and the junction held 1 base outside the gene matches. Germline V lookup: CDR1 DFQATT, CDR2 SNEGSKA (reference sequence). CDR3 nucleotide sequence: TGCAGTGCTCGGACTAGCGACAATGAGCAGTTCTTC. Amino acids: CSARTSDNEQFF.

This sequence joins TRBV20-1 and TRBJ1-5; TRBD1 might be the D (5 bases). The CDR3 sequence is 17 residues long. V gave up 0 bases and J gave up 0 bases, with 15 bases separating them. In germline, CDR1 is DFQATT, CDR2 SNEGSKA (reference sequence). CDR3 sequence: CSARDRGGCLSNQPQHF. The CDR3 DNA follows: TGCAGTGCTAGAGATAGGGGCGGGTGTCTTAGCAATCAGCCCCAGCATTTT.

This clonotype was observed a few times. The chain is built from TRBV11-2 and TRBJ2-3; 7 bases agree with TRBD2. Germline CDR1 is SGHAT and CDR2 is FQNNGV. The CDR3 is 18 amino acids. The trim removed 3 bases at V and 1 base at J, leaving 13 bases unmatched. The CDR3 region has the DNA TGTGCCAGCAGCTTCGGTGTTAGATGGGGGGGAGGCACAGATACGCAGTATTTT. Translated, it gives CASSFGVRWGGGTDTQYF.

This chain uses TRBV20-1 with TRBJ2-7; 8 bases agree with TRBD2. The CDR3 is made up of 15 amino acids. Germline V gives CDR1 DFQATT, CDR2 SNEGSKA (reference sequence). J was trimmed by 5 bases and V by 1 base; bases with no gene match: 10. CDR3 sequence: CSARALSGTFHEQYF. CDR3 coding DNA: TGCAGTGCTAGAGCCCTTAGCGGGACCTTCCACGAGCAGTACTTC.

This clonotype has more than one count but fewer than ten. The V call is TRBV28, the J call TRBJ2-6, with 8 nucleotides matching TRBD2. The CDR3 has 18 residues. Per the germline V gene, CDR1 is MDHEN and CDR2 is SYDVKM. J was trimmed by 4 bases and V by 3 bases; bases with no gene match: 11. CDR3 nucleotide sequence: TGTGCCAGCAGTTTCCTGGGGAGCGGGAGACCCGGGGCCAACGTCCTGACTTTC. Translation: CASSFLGSGRPGANVLTF.